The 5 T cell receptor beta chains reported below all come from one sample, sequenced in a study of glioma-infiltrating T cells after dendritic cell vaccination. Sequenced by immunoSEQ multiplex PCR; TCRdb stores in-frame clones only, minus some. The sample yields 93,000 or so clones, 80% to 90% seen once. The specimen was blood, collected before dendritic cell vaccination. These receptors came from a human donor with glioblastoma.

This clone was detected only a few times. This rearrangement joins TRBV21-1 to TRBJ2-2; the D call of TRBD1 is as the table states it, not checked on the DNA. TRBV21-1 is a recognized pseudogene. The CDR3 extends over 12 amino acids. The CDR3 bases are TGTGCCAGCAGCACAAACACCGGGGAGCTGTTTTTT. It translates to CASSTNTGELFF.

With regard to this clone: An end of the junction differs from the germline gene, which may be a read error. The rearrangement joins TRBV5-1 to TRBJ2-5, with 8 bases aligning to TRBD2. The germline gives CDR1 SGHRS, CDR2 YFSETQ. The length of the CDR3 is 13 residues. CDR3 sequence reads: CASSPHVAGRLNF. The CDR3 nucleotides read TGCGCCAGCAGCCCTCATGTAGCGGGGCGCCTGAACTTC.

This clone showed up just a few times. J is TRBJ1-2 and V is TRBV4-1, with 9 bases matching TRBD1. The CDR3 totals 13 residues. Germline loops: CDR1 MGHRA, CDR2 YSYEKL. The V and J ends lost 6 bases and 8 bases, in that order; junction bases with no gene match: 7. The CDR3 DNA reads TGCGCCAGCAGACCCACAGGGGGCGGCGGCTACACCTTC. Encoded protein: CASRPTGGGGYTF.

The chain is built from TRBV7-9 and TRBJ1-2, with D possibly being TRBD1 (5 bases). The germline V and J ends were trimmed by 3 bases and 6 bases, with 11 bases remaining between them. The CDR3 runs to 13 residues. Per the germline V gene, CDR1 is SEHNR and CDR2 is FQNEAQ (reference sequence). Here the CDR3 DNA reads TGTGCCAGCAGCTTGAACCGGGGGAATGGCTACACCTTC. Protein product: CASSLNRGNGYTF.

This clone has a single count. CDR3 nucleotide sequence: TGCGCCAGCAGCTTGACAGCAGGTAGCAATGAGCAGTTCTTC. Protein product: CASSLTAGSNEQFF. The chain links TRBV5-1 to TRBJ2-1; D is unclear. V lost 1 base and J 6 bases, leaving 11 bases between the germline ends. Germline-derived CDR1 and CDR2 are SGHRS and YFSETQ. The CDR3 has 14 residues. Looking up the rest from reference TRBV5-1 and TRBJ2-1 gives the full variable domain: KAGVTQTPRYLIKTRGQQVTLSCSPISGHRSVSWYQQTPGQGLQFLFEYFSETQRNKGNFPGRFSGRQFSNSRSEMNVSTLELGDSALYLCASSLTAGSNEQFFGPGTRLTVL.